These 32 T cell receptor beta chains were sequenced from one sample in a study of regulatory T cells in long-lasting Graves disease (dated by TCRdb to 2020 to 2023). The meaning of the sample's time point label: newly diagnosed GD, antithyroid drugs for less than 3 months. For both TCR sequencing and RNA sequencing, RNA was extracted from PBMCs in TRIzol. Library creation used multiplex PCR. TCRdb records Illumina HiSeq 4000 as the sequencer. CDR3 regions were amplified by Arm-PCR with iRepertoire HTBI primers to construct TCR beta libraries. TCRdb reprocessing: public reads trimmed at Q25 with fastp, clones called with MiXCR, in-frame beta chains kept. Each entry merges the rows of one CDR3 protein and shows their most common DNA and genes. The sample table holds more than 350,000 distinct CDR3 sequences, of which about 16% were seen once. Of the sample, roughly 17% is held by the ten largest clones.

A further study also used this sample, focusing on T cells in Graves' hyperthyroidism and ophthalmopathy.

The specimen was peripheral blood mononuclear cells (PBMCs), collected at new diagnosis, from a patient treated with antithyroid drugs. These receptors came from a woman aged 25-40 years with Graves disease. Donor details come from another sample of the same person, matched by shared clones.

The chain has TRBV5-4 and TRBJ1-1; D might be TRBD1 (6 bases). Trimming removed 2 bases from V and 0 bases from J, with 17 bases in between. Germline V gene sequence: CDR1 SGHNT, CDR2 YYREEE (reference sequence). This CDR3 is built from 17 residues. The DNA of the CDR3 is TGTGCCAGCAGCTTACCGGGGGCGACGGGGATGAACACTGAAGCTTTCTTT. Its translation is CASSLPGATGMNTEAFF.

Regarding this clonotype: Compared with germline, one end of the junction differs, possibly owing to a read error. The chain joins TRBV3-1 to TRBJ2-5, with TRBD2 identical over 10 bases. This CDR3 is 15 amino acids long. Germline V gene lookup returns CDR1 LGHDT and CDR2 YNNKEL (reference sequence). The CDR3 DNA is TGTGCCAGCAGCCAAGCTAGCGGGAGTCAAGAGACCCAGTGCTTC. Protein sequence: CASSQASGSQETQCF.

The chain carries TRBV7-2 and TRBJ2-7; 8 bases align to TRBD2. Germline V gene lookup returns CDR1 SGHTA and CDR2 FQGNSA. V dropped 2 bases and J dropped 4; count of bases not matched to a gene: 7. This CDR3 has 15 residues. The CDR3 spells CASSLWVTSDYEQYF. Here the CDR3 DNA reads TGTGCCAGCAGCTTATGGGTGACTAGCGATTACGAGCAGTACTTC.

Only a few counts were recorded for this clonotype. The V and J genes are TRBV20-1 and TRBJ2-3; the match to TRBD2 covers 9 bases. CDR3 length equals 16 residues. J lost 2 bases, V lost 4 bases, and 10 bases had no gene match. Germline lookup yields CDR1 DFQATT and CDR2 SNEGSKA (reference sequence). CDR3 sequence reads: CSAIPVASGITDTQYF. DNA of the CDR3: TGCAGTGCTATTCCCGTGGCTAGCGGGATCACAGATACGCAGTATTTT.

With respect to this clonotype: Since a much larger clone is just one base distant, this may be a read error. The chain recombines TRBV2 with TRBJ1-5; D is unresolved. From germline, CDR1 is SNHLY and CDR2 FYNNEI. This CDR3 region has 14 residues. The CDR3 coding sequence is TGTGCCGGCAGCCTCGACGGCCTCAATCAGCCCCAGCATTTT. Translated: CAGSLDGLNQPQHF.

This clonotype has more than one count but fewer than ten. The J gene is TRBJ2-3, the V gene TRBV20-1, with 11 bases lining up with TRBD2. J lost 4 bases, V lost 1 base, and 7 bases had no gene match. The germline V gene encodes CDR1 DFQATT and CDR2 SNEGSKA (reference sequence). The CDR3 covers 16 residues. CDR3 bases: TGCAGTGCTAGAGTAGGGCTAGCGGGAGGCCCAGATACGCAGTATTTT. It codes for CSARVGLAGGPDTQYF.

There are a few counts of this clonotype. This rearrangement joins TRBV6-7 to TRBJ2-1; D might be TRBD2 (7 bases). TRBV6-7 is an open reading frame whose function is uncertain. V was clipped by 0 bases and J by 8 bases, with 11 bases between them. This CDR3 is built from 14 residues. In nucleotides, the CDR3 is TGTGCCAGCAGTTACTCGGAAGGGGGGGATGAGCAGTTCTTC. Protein product: CASSYSEGGDEQFF.

The chain employs TRBV6-2 or TRBV6-3 and TRBJ2-2; no clear D gene. This CDR3 region has 14 residues. V was pared by 1 base and J by 8 bases, with 11 bases between. Looked up from germline, CDR1 is MNHEY and CDR2 is SVGEGT. The CDR3 protein is CASSYLGFMGELFF. The CDR3 DNA reads TGTGCCAGCAGTTACTTGGGGTTTATGGGGGAGCTGTTTTTT.

This clonotype was recorded many times. The chain recombines TRBV6-1 with TRBJ2-2; the D gene is possibly TRBD2 (5 bases). CDR1 and CDR2 from the germline V gene are MNHNS and SASEGT. Trimming removed 0 bases from V and 6 bases from J, with 14 bases in between. This CDR3 contains 16 residues. CDR3 nucleotides: TGTGCCAGCAGTGAAGCTCCCGCGGAGAGGGCCGGGGAGCTGTTTTTT. The encoded protein is CASSEAPAERAGELFF.

This clonotype was counted at least ten times. V is TRBV20-1 and J is TRBJ2-1; D is perhaps TRBD1 (7 bases). V gave up 0 bases and J gave up 5 bases, with 11 bases separating them. This CDR3 is built from 14 residues. Germline CDR1 is DFQATT and CDR2 is SNEGSKA (reference sequence). The CDR3 here is CSARDAGGNNEQFF. For the CDR3, the DNA is TGCAGTGCTAGAGACGCAGGGGGGAACAATGAGCAGTTCTTC.

This clonotype was counted many times. One end of the junction varies from germline; a read error may be responsible. The V gene is TRBV2, the J gene TRBJ1-5; no reliable D call. Germline assignment: CDR1 SNHLY and CDR2 FYNNEI. The CDR3 has 14 residues. CDR3 region: CASSDTTDNQPRHF. The CDR3 DNA is TGTGCCAGCAGTGACACTACAGACAATCAGCCCCGGCATTTT.

This clonotype was seen at least ten times. V and J are TRBV6-2 or TRBV6-3 and TRBJ2-2; 7 bases map to TRBD1. Trimming took 6 bases from V and 5 from J; bases not matched to a gene: 12. In germline, CDR1 is MNHEY, CDR2 SVGEGT. The CDR3 is made up of 16 amino acids. The chain's CDR3 is CASRGVGGARTGELFF. For the CDR3, the DNA is TGTGCCAGCAGGGGAGTAGGGGGCGCGAGAACCGGGGAGCTGTTTTTT.

In its sample, this clonotype was seen a few times. This chain uses TRBV6-5 with TRBJ1-4; D ambiguous. This CDR3 is built from 13 residues. Trimming took off 4 bases at V and 8 bases at J, with 11 bases between the two ends. Per germline, CDR1 MNHEY and CDR2 SVGAGI. The CDR3 spells CASSFQLHEKLFF. The CDR3 nucleotides read TGTGCCAGCAGTTTCCAGTTGCACGAAAAACTGTTTTTT.

This clonotype has a count of ten or more. This chain uses TRBV11-2 with TRBJ2-3; 8 bases line up with TRBD1. Germline-derived CDR1 and CDR2 are SGHAT and FQNNGV. The CDR3 is 15 amino acids. J was trimmed by 0 bases and V by 8 bases; bases with no gene match: 7. In nucleotides, the CDR3 is TGTGCCAGCGAAGGGCAGGGGGCTAGCACAGATACGCAGTATTTT. Its protein product is CASEGQGASTDTQYF. Together with reference TRBV11-2 and TRBJ2-3, the CDR3 gives the full variable domain: EAGVAQSPRYKIIEKRQSVAFWCNPISGHATLYWYQQILGQGPKLLIQFQNNGVVDDSQLPKDRFSAERLKGVDSTLKIQPAKLEDSAVYLCASEGQGASTDTQYFGPGTRLTVL.

The V and J genes are TRBV5-1 and TRBJ2-1; weak D call: TRBD2 (5 bases). The germline V gene has CDR1 SGHRS and CDR2 YFSETQ. V lost 0 bases to trimming and J lost 6 bases, with 13 bases between them. This CDR3 spans 15 amino acids. Here the CDR3 DNA reads TGCGCCAGCAGCTTGGCGGGGTTGCAAGCCAATGAGCAGTTCTTC. Translation gives CASSLAGLQANEQFF.

This clonotype appeared a few times. This rearrangement joins TRBV7-9 to TRBJ1-1; D is perhaps TRBD1 (6 bases). The CDR3 sequence is 15 residues long. Germline-derived CDR1 and CDR2 are SEHNR and FQNEAQ (reference sequence). Trimming stripped 4 bases from V and 4 bases from J, with 16 bases between. Here the CDR3 DNA reads TGTGCCAGCAGCTCCTTCATAGGAGGGGGCACTGAAGCTTTCTTT. It codes for CASSSFIGGGTEAFF.

In this sample, this clonotype turned up many times. The chain links TRBV11-3 to TRBJ2-7; 7 nucleotides line up with TRBD2. The trim removed 3 bases at V and 2 bases at J, leaving 7 bases unmatched. The V gene's germline CDR1 is SGHNT and CDR2 YENEEA. This CDR3 is built from 15 residues. CDR3 in amino acids: CASSLVLAEAYEQYF. In DNA, the CDR3 is TGTGCCAGCAGCTTGGTCCTAGCGGAGGCCTACGAGCAGTACTTC.

In this sample, this clonotype turned up many times. The V gene is TRBV7-9, the J gene TRBJ2-7; weak D call: TRBD1 (6 bases). The V and J ends lost 1 base and 3 bases respectively, with 7 bases between them. This CDR3 has 13 residues. The germline gives CDR1 SEHNR, CDR2 FQNEAQ (reference sequence). The CDR3 sequence: CASSLVDSYEQYF. In DNA form, the CDR3 reads TGTGCCAGCAGCTTAGTGGACAGCTACGAGCAGTACTTC.

This clonotype was observed at least ten times. V usage is TRBV28 and J usage is TRBJ2-1, with 7 nucleotides matching TRBD2. The CDR3 is made up of 14 amino acids. Germline CDR1 is MDHEN and CDR2 is SYDVKM. V was pared by 11 bases and J by 6 bases, with 13 bases of the junction left unmatched. The DNA for the CDR3 is TGTGCCTGGGGCTGGGCGGGAGTGGGCAATGAGCAGTTCTTC. This translates into CAWGWAGVGNEQFF.

This clonotype was picked up many times. CDR3 in DNA: TGTGCCACCAGCACCTTACTAGCGGGAAGCACAGATACGCAGTATTTT. Translating it yields CATSTLLAGSTDTQYF. The chain recombines TRBV15 with TRBJ2-3; TRBD2 aligns across 10 bases. This CDR3 region has 16 residues. Per germline, CDR1 LNHNV and CDR2 YYDKDF (reference sequence). Unmatched junction bases numbered 4, after V lost 4 bases and J lost 0 bases.

The DNA for the CDR3 is TGCGCCAGCAGACCCTCAATCCTAGGGGGCTTCGGCCTTTCCTCCTACGAGCAGTACTTC. Protein: CASRPSILGGFGLSSYEQYF. This chain links TRBV5-1 with TRBJ2-7; 7 positions agree with TRBD1. CDR3 length: 20 residues. The ends lost 5 bases at V and 0 bases at J; junction bases unmatched: 23. Germline V lookup: CDR1 SGHRS, CDR2 YFSETQ.

This clonotype was seen many times. The chain recombines TRBV20-1 with TRBJ1-1; 8 nucleotides line up with TRBD1. This CDR3 comprises 14 residues. The germline V gene encodes CDR1 DFQATT and CDR2 SNEGSKA (reference sequence). V gave up 2 bases and J gave up 1 base; unmatched junction bases: 3. CDR3 region: CSARSGGSNTEAFF. The CDR3 bases are TGCAGTGCTAGATCAGGGGGCTCGAACACTGAAGCTTTCTTT.

In this sample, this clonotype turned up many times. J is TRBJ2-1 and V is TRBV2; 8 nucleotides line up with TRBD2. V lost 7 bases to trimming and J lost 3 bases; unmatched junction nucleotides: 8. Germline CDR1 and CDR2: SNHLY and FYNNEI. This CDR3 region has 15 residues. CDR3 DNA: TGTGCCAGCAATCCTCCGAGCGGGAGCTACAATGAGCAGTTCTTC. The encoded protein is CASNPPSGSYNEQFF.

On this clonotype: This may stem from a read error, because a much larger clone lies one nucleotide away. V gene TRBV10-3 combines with J gene TRBJ2-1; 8 bases agree with TRBD1. CDR1 is ENHRY, CDR2 SYGVKD, per germline. CDR3 length equals 15 residues. Here the CDR3 DNA reads TGTGTCATCAGTGTTCAGGGGGCAGGTTACAATGAGCAGTTCTTC. It codes for CVISVQGAGYNEQFF.

The V gene is TRBV27, the J gene TRBJ2-5; D ambiguous. Looked up from germline, CDR1 is MNHEY and CDR2 is SMNVEV (reference sequence). The CDR3 contains 12 residues. V was trimmed by 5 bases and J by 3 bases, leaving 7 bases between them. The CDR3 reads CASSVIKETQYF. The CDR3 DNA reads as TGTGCCAGCAGTGTGATTAAAGAGACCCAGTACTTC.

This clonotype turned up a few times. V and J are TRBV14 and TRBJ2-1; possibly TRBD1 for D (6 bases). Germline V gene data show CDR1 as SGHDN and CDR2 as FVKESK. The CDR3 length is 15 residues. Between the trimmed V and J ends, which lost 6 bases and 6 bases, there was a span of 18 bases. The CDR3 DNA is TGTGCCAGCAGGCCCTTACAGGGATTGGGCAATGAGCAGTTCTTC. Translated, it gives CASRPLQGLGNEQFF.

This clonotype has at least ten counts. The chain has TRBV6-1 and TRBJ2-2; D is unclear. Germline assignment: CDR1 MNHNS and CDR2 SASEGT. The ends were cut back, 6 bases at V and 5 bases at J, with 10 bases in the middle. This CDR3 comprises 13 residues. This CDR3 reads CASRRLTTGELFF. In nucleotides, the CDR3 is TGTGCCAGCAGGAGACTGACGACCGGGGAGCTGTTTTTT.

The genes are TRBV9 and TRBJ2-1; no definite D call. CDR1 is SGDLS, CDR2 YYNGEE, per germline. The CDR3 is 16 amino acids. With 0 bases removed from V and 0 bases from J, the gap between germline ends came to 10 bases. The DNA of the CDR3 is TGTGCCAGCAGCGTAGGTACCGGAAGCTCCTACAATGAGCAGTTCTTC. Its protein is CASSVGTGSSYNEQFF.

Only a few counts were recorded for this clonotype. The chain couples TRBV6-2 or TRBV6-3 to TRBJ1-4; D gene unclear. V lost 2 bases and J lost 4, with 8 bases in between. Germline V gene data show CDR1 as MNHEY and CDR2 as SVGEGT. The CDR3 consists of 14 residues. In DNA form, the CDR3 reads TGTGCCAGCAGTTACAGGGCATATAATGAAAAACTGTTTTTT. This codes for CASSYRAYNEKLFF.

J is TRBJ2-7 and V is TRBV5-1; D possibly corresponds to TRBD2 (5 bases). The CDR3 sequence is 17 residues long. In germline, CDR1 is SGHRS, CDR2 YFSETQ. Trimming removed 5 bases at V and 7 bases at J, with 28 bases between. CDR3 DNA: TGCGCCAGCAGAGTGGACCGGATTCGCCCCGATCGGGAAGAGCAGTACTTC. Its translation is CASRVDRIRPDREEQYF.

This clonotype was found many times. The gene calls are TRBV20-1 and TRBJ1-1; D unclear. Germline CDR1 DFQATT, CDR2 SNEGSKA (reference sequence). The CDR3 spans 15 residues. The ends were cut back, 6 bases at V and 1 base at J, with 18 bases in the middle. In DNA, the CDR3 is TGCAGTGCCCCACCATCGGACTGGGGGAACACTGAAGCTTTCTTT. Its protein product is CSAPPSDWGNTEAFF.

This clonotype occurred a few times. V is TRBV18 and J is TRBJ1-4; 7 nucleotides line up with TRBD1. Germline-derived CDR1 and CDR2 are KGHSH and LQKENI. This CDR3 region has 17 residues. V gave up 4 bases and J gave up 0 bases; unmatched junction bases: 8. The CDR3 coding sequence is TGTGCCAGCTCACGAAACGACAGGGTGGCAACTAATGAAAAACTGTTTTTT. Amino acid sequence: CASSRNDRVATNEKLFF.